The 21 T cell receptor beta chains below were found in one sample sequenced in a study of OX40 agonist ivuxolimab in advanced cancers. Method: immunoSEQ multiplex PCR; TCRdb's copy keeps in-frame clones and lacks some. The sample records tens of thousands of clones, about 94% being singletons. The source material was CD4+ or CD8+ T cells sorted from blood, sampled in a trial of the OX40 agonist ivuxolimab. The receptors originated from an adult with an advanced solid tumor such as melanoma, head and neck, liver or kidney cancer.

This chain uses TRBV7-6 with TRBJ2-5, with TRBD2 as a possible D gene (5 bases). Germline-derived CDR1 and CDR2 are SGHVS and FNYEAQ. The CDR3 totals 14 residues. Trimming shortened V by 1 base and J by 5 bases, and 11 bases separated the two germline ends. CDR3 loop: CASSLGRPPETQYF. The CDR3 nucleotides read TGTGCCAGCAGCTTAGGGAGGCCTCCGGAGACCCAGTACTTC. Filled out from reference TRBV7-6 and TRBJ2-5, the complete variable domain reads GAGVSQSPRYKVTKRGQDVALRCDPISGHVSLYWYRQALGQGPEFLTYFNYEAQQDKSGLPNDRFSAERPEGSISTLTIQRTEQRDSAMYRCASSLGRPPETQYFGPGTRLLVL.

In this sample, this clone turned up a few times. This chain joins TRBV6-1 and TRBJ1-5; a weak D match, TRBD1 (6 bases). V was shortened by 1 base and J by 5 bases, with 6 bases between the two germline ends. The CDR3 extends over 13 amino acids. Germline assignment: CDR1 MNHNS and CDR2 SASEGT. CDR3 sequence (DNA): TGTGCCAGCAGTGAAGACAGGGATCAGCCCCAGCATTTT. This encodes CASSEDRDQPQHF.

CDR3 nucleotide sequence: TGTGCCAGCAGTTCCTCCGGGGGCGCCGACACTGAAGCTTTCTTT. It specifies CASSSSGGADTEAFF. This sequence joins TRBV6-5 and TRBJ1-1; a possible D gene is TRBD1 (6 bases). Trimming shortened V by 4 bases and J by 3 bases, and 15 bases separated the two germline ends. In germline, CDR1 is MNHEY, CDR2 SVGAGI. This CDR3 comprises 15 residues.

This clone was seen only once. This chain links TRBV6-4 with TRBJ2-3; 11 positions agree with TRBD2. The CDR3 has 16 residues. Germline values: CDR1 MRHNA, CDR2 SNTAGT. V lost 5 bases, J lost 4 bases, and 8 bases stayed unmatched. The CDR3 sequence: CASSPSLAGGADTQYF. The CDR3 nucleotides are TGTGCCAGCAGTCCTTCGCTAGCGGGAGGTGCAGATACGCAGTATTTT.

This chain connects TRBV7-2 to TRBJ1-5; TRBD1 is a possible D gene (5 bases). V gave up 1 base and J gave up 2 bases, with 15 bases separating them. The germline gives CDR1 SGHTA, CDR2 FQGNSA. This CDR3 region has 17 residues. CDR3 bases: TGTGCCAGCAGCTTAGAGGGTGGGGGAACTCGCAATCAGCCCCAGCATTTT. It encodes CASSLEGGGTRNQPQHF.

The J gene is TRBJ2-7, the V gene TRBV10-3, with D possibly TRBD1 on 6 matching bases. Germline values: CDR1 ENHRY, CDR2 SYGVKD. The length of the CDR3 is 14 residues. The germline V and J ends were trimmed by 7 bases and 3 bases, with 16 bases remaining between them. The CDR3 loop is CAITPGQGDYEQYF. In nucleotides, the CDR3 is TGTGCCATCACCCCGGGACAAGGAGACTACGAGCAGTACTTC.

The V call is TRBV7-2, the J call TRBJ1-2, with 7 bases identical to TRBD1. Trimming cost V 6 bases and J 8 bases; bases outside gene matches: 9. CDR3 length: 13 amino acids. Germline CDR1 SGHTA, CDR2 FQGNSA. CDR3 sequence reads: CASRRQGLVGYTF. CDR3 nucleotide sequence: TGTGCCAGCAGGCGACAGGGTTTGGTGGGCTACACCTTC.

The chain recombines TRBV10-3 with TRBJ1-1; D is possibly TRBD1 (6 bases). Trimming removed 7 bases from V and 3 bases from J, with 12 bases in between. Per the germline V gene, CDR1 is ENHRY and CDR2 is SYGVKD. CDR3 length: 13 amino acids. The CDR3 loop is CAITLQGDTEAFF. The CDR3 region has the DNA TGTGCCATCACCCTACAGGGAGACACTGAAGCTTTCTTT.

The chain links TRBV30 to TRBJ1-2; D gene uncertain. The V gene lost 2 bases and the J gene lost 8 bases, with 15 bases spanning the gap. This CDR3 contains 13 residues. Germline V gene sequence: CDR1 GTSNPN, CDR2 SVGIG (reference sequence). CDR3 coding DNA: TGTGCCTGGAGTTCAGGCGGCGGTCGAGGCTACACCTTC. Amino acid sequence: CAWSSGGGRGYTF.

This chain links TRBV6-6 with TRBJ2-7, with TRBD1 as a possible D gene (5 bases). This CDR3 is 14 amino acids long. Germline CDR1 is MNHNY and CDR2 is SVGAGI (reference sequence). The germline V and J ends were trimmed by 0 bases and 3 bases, with 9 bases remaining between them. In nucleotides, the CDR3 is TGTGCCAGCAGTTACTCGAAGGGGATCTACGAGCAGTACTTC. Encoded protein: CASSYSKGIYEQYF.

In regard to this clone: At the DNA level, this CDR3 is encoded by other sequences in the same sample as well. The chain recombines TRBV10-3 with TRBJ1-1; the D gene is possibly TRBD1 (5 bases). Germline assignment: CDR1 ENHRY and CDR2 SYGVKD. The CDR3 sequence is 14 residues long. Trimming left V 3 bases short and J 0 bases short, with 8 bases between. CDR3 amino acids: CAISEGQLNTEAFF. The CDR3 coding sequence is TGTGCCATCAGTGAAGGACAACTGAACACTGAAGCTTTCTTT.

The chain employs TRBV18 and TRBJ2-1, with TRBD2 matching over 12 bases. CDR3 length: 19 amino acids. Germline values: CDR1 KGHSH, CDR2 LQKENI. With 4 bases clipped from V and 7 bases from J, the junction kept 17 bases outside the gene matches. Here the CDR3 reads CASSRSGPRLAGVGNEQFF. The CDR3 coding sequence is TGTGCCAGCTCACGCTCAGGGCCGAGACTAGCGGGAGTGGGGAATGAGCAGTTCTTC.

The CDR3, as DNA: TGTGCCAGTATTGGGAGTTTGAACACCGGGGAGCTGTTTTTT. Protein sequence: CASIGSLNTGELFF. The chain is built from TRBV19 and TRBJ2-2; a possible D gene is TRBD2 (5 bases). The V end lost 7 bases, the J end lost 1 base, and 10 bases lay between the germline ends. Per germline, CDR1 LNHDA and CDR2 SQIVND (reference sequence). The CDR3 runs to 14 residues. The complete variable domain, with remaining parts taken from reference TRBV19 and TRBJ2-2, reads DGGITQSPKYLFRKEGQNVTLSCEQNLNHDAMYWYRQDPGQGLRLIYYSQIVNDFQKGDIAEGYSVSREKKESFPLTVTSAQKNPTAFYLCASIGSLNTGELFFGEGSRLTVL.

This clone was seen only once. The chain couples TRBV6-5 to TRBJ2-5, with unresolved D. CDR3 length: 11 residues. The V gene's germline CDR1 is MNHEY and CDR2 SVGAGI. Between the trimmed V and J ends, which lost 5 bases and 7 bases, there was a span of 8 bases. Here the CDR3 reads CASSRMGTQYF. The CDR3, as DNA: TGTGCCAGCAGTCGAATGGGGACCCAGTACTTC.

This chain links TRBV13 with TRBJ2-3; 7 bases fit TRBD1. CDR3 length: 16 amino acids. The germline V gene has CDR1 PRHDT and CDR2 FYEKMQ (reference sequence). V gave up 0 bases and J gave up 0 bases; unmatched junction bases: 3. The chain's CDR3 is CASSLGQGDSTDTQYF. The DNA for the CDR3 is TGTGCCAGCAGCTTAGGCCAGGGGGATAGCACAGATACGCAGTATTTT.

V and J are TRBV11-2 and TRBJ2-7; TRBD2 agrees at 7 bases. Germline V gives CDR1 SGHAT, CDR2 FQNNGV. This CDR3 has 15 amino acids. V was pared by 5 bases and J by 6 bases, with 13 bases of the junction left unmatched. The CDR3, as DNA: TGTGCCAGCAGCCCGACCTGGGGGGGGATGGGCGAGCAGTACTTC. Translating it yields CASSPTWGGMGEQYF. Full variable domain (outside the CDR3, taken from reference TRBV11-2 and TRBJ2-7): EAGVAQSPRYKIIEKRQSVAFWCNPISGHATLYWYQQILGQGPKLLIQFQNNGVVDDSQLPKDRFSAERLKGVDSTLKIQPAKLEDSAVYLCASSPTWGGMGEQYFGPGTRLTVT.

The genes are TRBV5-4 and TRBJ1-4; TRBD1 agrees at 7 bases. This CDR3 region has 15 residues. CDR1 SGHNT and CDR2 YYREEE come from the germline V gene (reference sequence). V trimming: 1 base; J trimming: 12 bases; junction bases outside the gene matches: 12. In nucleotides, the CDR3 is TGTGCCAGCAGCTTGTACGACAGGGTGGATTCAGAACTGTTTTTT. Its translation is CASSLYDRVDSELFF. The full variable domain, completed using reference TRBV5-4 and TRBJ1-4, is ETGVTQSPTHLIKTRGQQVTLRCSSQSGHNTVSWYQQALGQGPQFIFQYYREEENGRGNFPPRFSGLQFPNYSSELNVNALELDDSALYLCASSLYDRVDSELFFGSGTQLSVL.

This chain connects TRBV6-5 to TRBJ2-5, with TRBD1 matching 10 bases. Looked up from germline, CDR1 is MNHEY and CDR2 is SVGAGI. Losses at the gene ends were 0 bases for V and 3 bases for J; bases not matched to a gene: 4. CDR3 length: 16 residues. Here the CDR3 reads CASSYSWTGGEETQYF. The CDR3 region has the DNA TGTGCCAGCAGTTACTCGTGGACAGGGGGGGAAGAGACCCAGTACTTC.

This chain joins TRBV7-9 and TRBJ1-2; 10 positions match TRBD1. Trimming took 5 bases from V and 0 from J; bases not matched to a gene: 6. CDR3 length: 16 amino acids. The V gene's germline CDR1 is SEHNR and CDR2 FQNEAQ (reference sequence). The DNA of the CDR3 is TGTGCCAGCAGCCCGGACAGGGGGAGAGCTAACTATGGCTACACCTTC. Amino acid sequence: CASSPDRGRANYGYTF. Combining the CDR3 with reference TRBV7-9 and TRBJ1-2 gives the whole variable domain DTGVSQNPRHKITKRGQNVTFRCDPISEHNRLYWYRQTLGQGPEFLTYFQNEAQLEKSRLLSDRFSAERPKGSFSTLEIQRTEQGDSAMYLCASSPDRGRANYGYTFGSGTRLTVV.

V is TRBV18 and J is TRBJ1-1; D is ambiguous. Germline values: CDR1 KGHSH, CDR2 LQKENI. V lost 2 bases and J lost 7, with 8 bases in between. The CDR3 runs 12 residues. The CDR3 spells CASSPGHDEAFF. The CDR3 DNA reads TGTGCCAGCTCACCAGGGCACGATGAAGCTTTCTTT.

The chain links TRBV18 to TRBJ2-3; 15 bases agree with TRBD2. J lost 5 bases, V lost 3 bases, and 9 bases had no gene match. The CDR3 consists of 18 residues. In germline, CDR1 is KGHSH, CDR2 LQKENI. Here the CDR3 reads CASSPPGLAGGPGDTQYF. CDR3 DNA: TGTGCCAGCTCACCCCCCGGACTAGCGGGAGGGCCGGGAGATACGCAGTATTTT.